What follows are 8 T cell receptor beta chains derived from one specimen sequenced in a study of shared clonotypes between healthy human individuals. The table came from immunoSEQ multiplex PCR; TCRdb's copy has only in-frame clones and leaves some out. Here the sample spans approximately 2.1 million clones, approximately 95% being singletons. The specimen sequenced was naive CD4+ T cells from PBMCs. Indicated subset: CD45RA+ positively selected. The receptors shown here come from a man aged 18 to 29 in good health. Some clones in this sample may be carry-over from other donors' samples.

The V and J genes are TRBV30 and TRBJ2-7; possible D gene TRBD1, 5 bases. CDR1 and CDR2 (germline): GTSNPN, SVGIG (reference sequence). The CDR3 totals 14 residues. The germline V and J ends were trimmed by 2 bases and 1 base, with 12 bases remaining between them. CDR3 loop: CAWSLYRYSYEQYF. CDR3 DNA sequence: TGTGCCTGGAGTCTTTACAGGTATTCCTACGAGCAGTACTTC.

The rearrangement uses TRBV5-1 and TRBJ1-1; the match to TRBD1 covers 8 bases. The V gene's germline CDR1 is SGHRS and CDR2 YFSETQ. The CDR3 contains 15 residues. The ends lost 3 bases at V and 1 base at J; junction bases unmatched: 5. The CDR3 loop is CASSYWTGPNTEAFF. CDR3 sequence (DNA): TGCGCCAGCAGCTATTGGACAGGGCCGAACACTGAAGCTTTCTTT.

J is TRBJ1-4 and V is TRBV4-1, with D maybe TRBD1 (6 bases). In germline, CDR1 is MGHRA, CDR2 YSYEKL. This CDR3 is 18 amino acids long. With 3 bases removed from V and 7 bases from J, the gap between germline ends came to 24 bases. CDR3 residues: CASSHQEGVGGGSEKLFF. In DNA, the CDR3 is TGCGCCAGCAGCCACCAGGAGGGAGTCGGAGGGGGTTCTGAAAAACTGTTTTTT.

This chain links TRBV6-6 with TRBJ2-5, with D maybe TRBD1 (5 bases). CDR1 and CDR2 from the germline V gene are MNHNY and SVGAGI (reference sequence). The CDR3 totals 12 residues. V was clipped by 8 bases and J by 4 bases, with 11 bases between them. The CDR3 region has the DNA TGTGCCAGCGGGGCGCTCGGAGAGACCCAGTACTTC. Its translation is CASGALGETQYF.

In nucleotides, the CDR3 is TGTGCCAGCAGGGATACGGTCTCCTACGAGCAGTACTTC. It is translated as CASRDTVSYEQYF. The chain links TRBV7-2 to TRBJ2-7; D gene unclear. Germline V gives CDR1 SGHTA, CDR2 FQGNSA. With 6 bases removed from V and 0 bases from J, the gap between germline ends came to 9 bases. The CDR3 length is 13 residues.

The gene calls are TRBV7-2 and TRBJ2-4; TRBD2 aligns across 8 bases. The germline V gene has CDR1 SGHTA and CDR2 FQGNSA. This CDR3 region has 14 residues. Trimming removed 3 bases from V and 8 bases from J; junction bases left unmatched: 6. The CDR3 region is CASSFGTRWDIQYF. In DNA form, the CDR3 reads TGTGCCAGCAGCTTCGGGACTAGATGGGACATTCAGTACTTC.

The chain joins TRBV20-1 to TRBJ1-2; 9 nucleotides line up with TRBD1. V dropped 7 bases and J dropped 4; count of bases not matched to a gene: 1. This CDR3 is built from 11 residues. From germline, CDR1 is DFQATT and CDR2 SNEGSKA (reference sequence). Here the CDR3 DNA reads TGCAGTGGGGGACAGGGCTATGGCTACACCTTC. This translates into CSGGQGYGYTF.

The chain carries TRBV5-6 and TRBJ2-7, with D possibly being TRBD2 (6 bases). V lost 2 bases to trimming and J lost 5 bases, with 26 bases between them. Per germline, CDR1 SGHDT and CDR2 YYEEEE. The CDR3 contains 18 residues. In nucleotides, the CDR3 is TGTGCCAGCAGCTTCCCCCACGGGAGCAGGCGAGGATTACACGAGCAGTACTTC. Translated: CASSFPHGSRRGLHEQYF. The variable domain in full, completed from reference TRBV5-6 and TRBJ2-7, reads DAGVTQSPTHLIKTRGQQVTLRCSPKSGHDTVSWYQQALGQGPQFIFQYYEEEERQRGNFPDRFSGHQFPNYSSELNVNALLLGDSALYLCASSFPHGSRRGLHEQYFGPGTRLTVT.